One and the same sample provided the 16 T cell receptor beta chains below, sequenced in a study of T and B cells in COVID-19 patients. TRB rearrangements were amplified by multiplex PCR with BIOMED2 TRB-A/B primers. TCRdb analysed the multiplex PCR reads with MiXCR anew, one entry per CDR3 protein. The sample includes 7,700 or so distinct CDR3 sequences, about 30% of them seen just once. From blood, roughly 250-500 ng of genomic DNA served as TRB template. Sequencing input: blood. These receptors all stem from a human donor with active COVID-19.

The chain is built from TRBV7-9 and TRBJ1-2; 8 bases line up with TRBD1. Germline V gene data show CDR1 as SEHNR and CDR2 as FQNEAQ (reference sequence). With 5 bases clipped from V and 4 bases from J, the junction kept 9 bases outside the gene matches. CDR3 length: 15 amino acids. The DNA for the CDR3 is TGTGCCAGCAGCATGACGGGACAGGTGATCTATGGCTACACCTTC. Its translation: CASSMTGQVIYGYTF.

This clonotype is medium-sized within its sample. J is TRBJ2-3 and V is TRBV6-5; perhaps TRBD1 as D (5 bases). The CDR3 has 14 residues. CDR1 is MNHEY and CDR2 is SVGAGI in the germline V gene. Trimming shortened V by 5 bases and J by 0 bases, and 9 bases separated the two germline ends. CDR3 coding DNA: TGTGCCAGCAGTCGACGACAGAGCACAGATACGCAGTATTTT. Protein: CASSRRQSTDTQYF.

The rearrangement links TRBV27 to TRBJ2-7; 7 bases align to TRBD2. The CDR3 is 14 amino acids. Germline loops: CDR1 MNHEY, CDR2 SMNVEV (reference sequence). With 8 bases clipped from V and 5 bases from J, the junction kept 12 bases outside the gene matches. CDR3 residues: CASSSFGGSDEQYV. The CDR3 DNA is TGTGCCAGCTCTTCCTTCGGGGGGTCAGACGAGCAGTACGTC.

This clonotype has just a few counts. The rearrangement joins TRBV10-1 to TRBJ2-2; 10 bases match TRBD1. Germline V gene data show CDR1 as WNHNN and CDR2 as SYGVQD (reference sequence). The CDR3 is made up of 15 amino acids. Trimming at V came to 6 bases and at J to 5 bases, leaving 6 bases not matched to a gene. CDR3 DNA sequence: TGCGCCAGCAGACCGGACAGGGGGTTGACCGGGGAGCTGTTTTTT. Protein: CASRPDRGLTGELFF.

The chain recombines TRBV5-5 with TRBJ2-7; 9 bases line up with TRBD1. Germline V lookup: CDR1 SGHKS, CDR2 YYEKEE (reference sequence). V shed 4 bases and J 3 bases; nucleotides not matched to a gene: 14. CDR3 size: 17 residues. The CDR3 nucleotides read TGTGCCAGCAGCCAAGGCTCATACAGGGGGCTAAGCTACGAGCAGTACTTC. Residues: CASSQGSYRGLSYEQYF.

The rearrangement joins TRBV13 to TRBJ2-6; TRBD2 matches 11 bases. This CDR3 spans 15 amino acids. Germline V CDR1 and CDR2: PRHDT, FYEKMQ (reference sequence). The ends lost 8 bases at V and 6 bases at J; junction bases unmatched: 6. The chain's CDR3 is CASLAGGPKANVLTF. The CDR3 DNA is TGTGCCAGCCTAGCGGGGGGCCCCAAGGCCAACGTCCTGACTTTC. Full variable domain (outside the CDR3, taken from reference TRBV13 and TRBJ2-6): AAGVIQSPRHLIKEKRETATLKCYPIPRHDTVYWYQQGPGQDPQFLISFYEKMQSDKGSIPDRFSAQQFSDYHSELNMSSLELGDSALYFCASLAGGPKANVLTFGAGSRLTVL.

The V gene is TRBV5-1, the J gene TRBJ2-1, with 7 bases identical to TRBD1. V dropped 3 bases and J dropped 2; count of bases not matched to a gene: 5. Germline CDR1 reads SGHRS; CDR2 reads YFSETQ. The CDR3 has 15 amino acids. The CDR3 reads CASSSPQGAYNEQFF. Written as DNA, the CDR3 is TGCGCCAGCAGCTCACCTCAGGGGGCCTACAATGAGCAGTTCTTC.

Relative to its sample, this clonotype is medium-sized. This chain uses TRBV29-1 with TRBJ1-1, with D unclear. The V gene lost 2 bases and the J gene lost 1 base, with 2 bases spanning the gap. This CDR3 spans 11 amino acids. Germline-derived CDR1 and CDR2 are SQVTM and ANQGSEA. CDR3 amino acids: CSVERNTEAFF. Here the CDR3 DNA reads TGCAGCGTTGAACGGAACACTGAAGCTTTCTTT.

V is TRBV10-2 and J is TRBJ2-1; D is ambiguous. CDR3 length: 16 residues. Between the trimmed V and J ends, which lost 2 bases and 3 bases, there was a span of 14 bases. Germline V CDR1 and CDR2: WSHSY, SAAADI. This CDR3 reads CASSEGSFPLYNEQFF. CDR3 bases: TGCGCCAGCAGTGAGGGCAGTTTCCCCCTCTACAATGAGCAGTTCTTC.

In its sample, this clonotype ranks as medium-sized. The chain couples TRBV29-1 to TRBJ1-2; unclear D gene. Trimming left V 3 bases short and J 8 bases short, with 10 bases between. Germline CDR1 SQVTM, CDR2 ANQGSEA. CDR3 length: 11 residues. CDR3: CSVDEGTGYTF. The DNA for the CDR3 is TGCAGCGTTGATGAGGGCACGGGCTACACCTTC.

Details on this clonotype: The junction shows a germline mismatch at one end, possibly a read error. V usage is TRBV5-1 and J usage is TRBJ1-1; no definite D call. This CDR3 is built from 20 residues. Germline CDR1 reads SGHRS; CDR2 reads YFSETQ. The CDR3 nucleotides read TGTGCCAGCAGCTACATAGTAAATTGGATTCGGACGAGGGAGAACACTGAAGCTTTCTTT. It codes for CASSYIVNWIRTRENTEAFF.

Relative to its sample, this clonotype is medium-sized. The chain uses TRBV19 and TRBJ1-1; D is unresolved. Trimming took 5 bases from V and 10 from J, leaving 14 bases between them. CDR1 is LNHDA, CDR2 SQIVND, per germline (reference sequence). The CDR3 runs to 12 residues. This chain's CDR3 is CASSLGLTGAFF. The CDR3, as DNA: TGTGCCAGTAGTCTCGGACTAACGGGAGCTTTCTTT.

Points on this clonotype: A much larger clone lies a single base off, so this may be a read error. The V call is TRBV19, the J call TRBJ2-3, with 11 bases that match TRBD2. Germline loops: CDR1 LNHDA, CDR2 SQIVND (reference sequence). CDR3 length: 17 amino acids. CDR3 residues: CASGRTSGPSSTNTQYF. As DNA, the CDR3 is TGTGCCAGTGGGCGGACTAGCGGGCCTTCTAGCACAAATACGCAGTATTTT.

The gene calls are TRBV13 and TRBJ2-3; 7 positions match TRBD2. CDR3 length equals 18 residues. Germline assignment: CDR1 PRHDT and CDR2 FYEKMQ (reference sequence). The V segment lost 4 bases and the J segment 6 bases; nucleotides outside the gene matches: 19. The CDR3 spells CASSSWELSGVTSDTQYF. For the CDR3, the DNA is TGTGCCAGCAGCTCCTGGGAGCTGAGCGGGGTGACATCCGATACGCAGTATTTT.

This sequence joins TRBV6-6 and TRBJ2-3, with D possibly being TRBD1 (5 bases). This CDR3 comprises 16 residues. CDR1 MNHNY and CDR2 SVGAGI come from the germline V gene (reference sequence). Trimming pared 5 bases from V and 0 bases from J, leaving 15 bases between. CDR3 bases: TGTGCCAGCAGTAGAGTTCAGGGATTTAGCACAGATACGCAGTATTTT. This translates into CASSRVQGFSTDTQYF.

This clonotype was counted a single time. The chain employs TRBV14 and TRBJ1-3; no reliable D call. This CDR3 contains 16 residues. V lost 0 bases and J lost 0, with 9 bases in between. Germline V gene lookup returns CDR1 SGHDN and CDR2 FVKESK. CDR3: CASSQDLQNSGNTIYF. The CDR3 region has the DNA TGTGCCAGCAGCCAAGATTTACAGAACTCTGGAAACACCATATATTTT.